This TCR beta chain is drawn from a study of T-cell memory formation after mild COVID-19. Looking at the study overall: The two donors had largely donor-specific TCR clusters.

In the case of this clonotype: What it recognizes is unknown.

UMIs and sample barcodes were carried by the TCR alpha and TCR beta cDNA libraries that 5'RACE produced using constant-segment primers. TCRdb reprocessed the 5' RACE reads via MiXCR and lists one record per CDR3 protein. This table holds 220,000 or so distinct CDR3 sequences, around 9.5% found once. Trimming removed 2 bases from V and 5 bases from J, with 13 bases in between. Germline CDR1 reads SEHNR; CDR2 reads FQNEAQ (reference sequence). The CDR3 has 15 residues. Findings and caveats of the study: Contracting clones, day 15 to 85, had balanced CD4/CD8, and later expanders favored CD4+. For second-wave clones that peaked at day 37, SARS-CoV-2 specificity went unverified.

This sequence was found in a man aged 18 to 35 who had mild COVID-19 (a few samples of this study predate the infection). Cell type and time point are not known. The rearrangement links TRBV7-9 to TRBJ1-5; D possibly corresponds to TRBD1 (6 bases). The sample comprised PBMCs or a T cell subset sorted from them (not recorded which). CDR3 in DNA: TGTGCCAGCAGCTTATTTGCAGGGGCCGATCAGCCCCAGCATTTT. Residues: CASSLFAGADQPQHF.